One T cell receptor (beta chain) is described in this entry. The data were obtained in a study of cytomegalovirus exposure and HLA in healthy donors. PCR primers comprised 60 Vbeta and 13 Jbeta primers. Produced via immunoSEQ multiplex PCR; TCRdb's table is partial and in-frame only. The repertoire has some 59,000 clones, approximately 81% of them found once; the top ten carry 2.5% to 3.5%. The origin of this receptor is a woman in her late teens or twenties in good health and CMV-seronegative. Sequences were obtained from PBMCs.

CDR3 nucleotide sequence: TGCGCCAGCAGCAGGGGTGCTAATGAAAAACTGTTTTTT. Translation gives CASSRGANEKLFF. The chain employs TRBV5-1 and TRBJ1-4; maybe TRBD1 (5 bases). Trimming took off 4 bases at V and 3 bases at J, with 7 bases between the two ends. CDR1 is SGHRS and CDR2 is YFSETQ in the germline V gene. The CDR3 is made up of 13 amino acids. Together with reference TRBV5-1 and TRBJ1-4, the CDR3 gives the full variable domain: KAGVTQTPRYLIKTRGQQVTLSCSPISGHRSVSWYQQTPGQGLQFLFEYFSETQRNKGNFPGRFSGRQFSNSRSEMNVSTLELGDSALYLCASSRGANEKLFFGSGTQLSVL.